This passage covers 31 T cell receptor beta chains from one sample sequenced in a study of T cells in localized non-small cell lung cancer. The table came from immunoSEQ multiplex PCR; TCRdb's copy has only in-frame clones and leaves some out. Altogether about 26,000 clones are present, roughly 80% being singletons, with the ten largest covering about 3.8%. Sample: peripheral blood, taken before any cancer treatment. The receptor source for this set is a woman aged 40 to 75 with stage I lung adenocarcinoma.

This CDR3 reads CASSETLGNTEAFF. CDR3 nucleotides: TGTGCCAGCAGCGAGACTCTGGGGAACACTGAAGCTTTCTTT. J is TRBJ1-1 and V is TRBV7-6; D unclear. The CDR3 covers 14 residues. V lost 5 bases, J lost 1 base, and 11 bases lay in between. Germline V gene lookup returns CDR1 SGHVS and CDR2 FNYEAQ.

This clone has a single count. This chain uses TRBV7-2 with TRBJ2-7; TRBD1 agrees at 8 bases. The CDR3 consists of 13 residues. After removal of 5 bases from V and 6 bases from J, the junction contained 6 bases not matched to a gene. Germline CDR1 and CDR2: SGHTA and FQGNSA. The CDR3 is CASSTRGRAEQYF. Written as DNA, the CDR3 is TGTGCCAGCAGCACCAGGGGGCGGGCCGAGCAGTACTTC.

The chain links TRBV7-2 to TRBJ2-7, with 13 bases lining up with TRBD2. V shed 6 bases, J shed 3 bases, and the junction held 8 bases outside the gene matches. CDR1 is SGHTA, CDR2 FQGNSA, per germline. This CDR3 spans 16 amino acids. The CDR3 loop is CASRKGTSGAYYEQYF. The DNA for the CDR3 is TGTGCCAGCAGGAAAGGGACTAGCGGGGCATACTACGAGCAGTACTTC.

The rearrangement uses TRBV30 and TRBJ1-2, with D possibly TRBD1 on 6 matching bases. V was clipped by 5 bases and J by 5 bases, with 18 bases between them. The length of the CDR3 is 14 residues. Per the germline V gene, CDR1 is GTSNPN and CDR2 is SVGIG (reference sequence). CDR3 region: CAWAPWGQGYGYTF. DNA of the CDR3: TGTGCCTGGGCCCCCTGGGGGCAGGGGTATGGCTACACCTTC.

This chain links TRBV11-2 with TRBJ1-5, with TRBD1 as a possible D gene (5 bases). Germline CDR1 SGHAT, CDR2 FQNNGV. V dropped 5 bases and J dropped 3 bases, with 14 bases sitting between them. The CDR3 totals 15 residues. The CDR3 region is CASSRDGRNNQPQHF. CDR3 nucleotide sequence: TGTGCCAGCAGCCGGGACGGGAGGAACAATCAGCCCCAGCATTTT.

Here the CDR3 DNA reads TGCGCCAGCAGCTTGGAGGACGGGGGAGCCGGGGAGCTGTTTTTT. Protein: CASSLEDGGAGELFF. The chain carries TRBV5-1 and TRBJ2-2; maybe TRBD2 (6 bases). The ends were cut back, 0 bases at V and 6 bases at J, with 12 bases in the middle. The CDR3 spans 15 residues. CDR1 SGHRS and CDR2 YFSETQ come from the germline V gene.

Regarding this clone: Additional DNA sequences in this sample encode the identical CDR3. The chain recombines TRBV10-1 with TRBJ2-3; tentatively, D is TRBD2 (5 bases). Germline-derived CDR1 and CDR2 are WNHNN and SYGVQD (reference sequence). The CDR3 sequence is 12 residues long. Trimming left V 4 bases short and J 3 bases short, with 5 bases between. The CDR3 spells CASSGTTDTQYF. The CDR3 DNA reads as TGCGCCAGCAGTGGGACTACAGATACGCAGTATTTT.

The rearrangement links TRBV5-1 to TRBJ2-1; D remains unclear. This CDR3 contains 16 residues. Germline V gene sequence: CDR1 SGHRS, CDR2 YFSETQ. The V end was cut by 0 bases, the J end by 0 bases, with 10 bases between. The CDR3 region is CASSLAVESSYNEQFF. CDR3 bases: TGCGCCAGCAGCTTGGCTGTAGAGAGCTCCTACAATGAGCAGTTCTTC.

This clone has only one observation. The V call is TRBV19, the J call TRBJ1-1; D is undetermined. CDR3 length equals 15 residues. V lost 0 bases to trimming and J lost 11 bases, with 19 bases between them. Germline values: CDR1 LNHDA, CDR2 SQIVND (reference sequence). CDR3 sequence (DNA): TGTGCCAGTAGTATAGATCTGCAGGCGGCGGTAAACGCTTTCTTT. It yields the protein CASSIDLQAAVNAFF.

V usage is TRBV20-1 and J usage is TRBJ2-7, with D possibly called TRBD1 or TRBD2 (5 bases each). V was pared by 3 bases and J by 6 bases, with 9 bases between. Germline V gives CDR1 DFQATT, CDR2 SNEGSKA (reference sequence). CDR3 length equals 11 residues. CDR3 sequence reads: CSASSGLEQYF. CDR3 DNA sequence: TGCAGTGCTAGTTCGGGGCTCGAGCAGTACTTC.

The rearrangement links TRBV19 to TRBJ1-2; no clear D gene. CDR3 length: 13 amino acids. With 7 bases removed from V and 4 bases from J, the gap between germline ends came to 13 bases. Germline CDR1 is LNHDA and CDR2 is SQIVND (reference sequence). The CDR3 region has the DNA TGTGCCAGTACCTTGGGCCGGGGCTATGGCTACACCTTC. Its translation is CASTLGRGYGYTF.

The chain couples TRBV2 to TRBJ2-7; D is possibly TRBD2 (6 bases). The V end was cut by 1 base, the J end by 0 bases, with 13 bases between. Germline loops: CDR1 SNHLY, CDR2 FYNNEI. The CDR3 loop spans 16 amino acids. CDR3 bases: TGTGCCAGCAGTGAAGAAGTCCAGCGGGTCTCCTACGAGCAGTACTTC. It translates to CASSEEVQRVSYEQYF.

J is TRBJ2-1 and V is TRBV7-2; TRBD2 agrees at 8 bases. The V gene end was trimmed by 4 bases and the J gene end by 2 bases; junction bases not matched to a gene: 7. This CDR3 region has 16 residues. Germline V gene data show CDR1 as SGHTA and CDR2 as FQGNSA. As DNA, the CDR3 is TGTGCCAGCAGCTCCCCAGGTAGCGGGGCCTACAATGAGCAGTTCTTC. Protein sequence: CASSSPGSGAYNEQFF.

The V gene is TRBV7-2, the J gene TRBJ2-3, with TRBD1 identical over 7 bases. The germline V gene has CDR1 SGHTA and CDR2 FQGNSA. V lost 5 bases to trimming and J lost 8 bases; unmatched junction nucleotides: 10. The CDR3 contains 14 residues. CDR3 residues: CASSIGGRDGTQYF. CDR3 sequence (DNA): TGTGCCAGCAGCATAGGGGGCCGGGACGGTACGCAGTATTTT.

The CDR3 loop is CASSYNRGHEKLFF. CDR3 DNA: TGTGCCAGCAGTTACAACAGGGGGCATGAAAAACTGTTTTTT. The rearrangement joins TRBV6-5 to TRBJ1-4, with 9 positions matching TRBD1. Germline values: CDR1 MNHEY, CDR2 SVGAGI. The ends lost 2 bases at V and 6 bases at J; junction bases unmatched: 1. The CDR3 spans 14 residues.

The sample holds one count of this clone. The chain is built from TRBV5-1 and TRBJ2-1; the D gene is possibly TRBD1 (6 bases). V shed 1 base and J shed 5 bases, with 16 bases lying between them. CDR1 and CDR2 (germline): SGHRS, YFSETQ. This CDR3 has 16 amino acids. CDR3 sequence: CASSLNRVSPHNEQFF. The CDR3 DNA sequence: TGCGCCAGCAGCTTGAACAGGGTTTCCCCCCACAATGAGCAGTTCTTC.

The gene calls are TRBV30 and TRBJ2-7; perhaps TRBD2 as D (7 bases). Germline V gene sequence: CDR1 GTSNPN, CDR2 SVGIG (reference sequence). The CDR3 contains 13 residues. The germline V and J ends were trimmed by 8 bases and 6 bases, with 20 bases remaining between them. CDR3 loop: CAGRGGSLSEQYF. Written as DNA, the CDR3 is TGTGCCGGAAGGGGGGGTTCCCTCTCCGAGCAGTACTTC.

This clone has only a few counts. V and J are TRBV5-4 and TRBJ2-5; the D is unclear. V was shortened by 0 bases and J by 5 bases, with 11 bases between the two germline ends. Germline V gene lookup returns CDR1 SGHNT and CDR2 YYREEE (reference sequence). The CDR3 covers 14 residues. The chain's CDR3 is CASSLEAFLETQYF. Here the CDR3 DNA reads TGTGCCAGCAGCTTGGAGGCTTTCTTGGAGACCCAGTACTTC.

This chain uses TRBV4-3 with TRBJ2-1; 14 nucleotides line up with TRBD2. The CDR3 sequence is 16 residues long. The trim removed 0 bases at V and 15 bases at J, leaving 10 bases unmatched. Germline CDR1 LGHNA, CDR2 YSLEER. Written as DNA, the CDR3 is TGCGCCAGCAGCCAAGACACGGGACTAGCGGGGGAGGTCAGGTTCTTC. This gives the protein CASSQDTGLAGEVRFF.

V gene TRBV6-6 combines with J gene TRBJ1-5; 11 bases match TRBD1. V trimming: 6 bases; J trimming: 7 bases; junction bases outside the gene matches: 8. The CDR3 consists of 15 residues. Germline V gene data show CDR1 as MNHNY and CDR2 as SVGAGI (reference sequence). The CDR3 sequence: CASSRGQGARQPQHF. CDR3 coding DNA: TGTGCCAGCAGCCGAGGACAGGGGGCACGGCAGCCCCAGCATTTT.

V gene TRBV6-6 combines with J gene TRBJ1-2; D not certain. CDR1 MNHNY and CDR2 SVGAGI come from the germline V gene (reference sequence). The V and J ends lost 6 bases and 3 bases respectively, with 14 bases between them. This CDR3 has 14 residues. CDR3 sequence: CASRAIRRDYGYTF. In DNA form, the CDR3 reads TGTGCCAGCAGGGCGATTCGAAGGGACTATGGCTACACCTTC.

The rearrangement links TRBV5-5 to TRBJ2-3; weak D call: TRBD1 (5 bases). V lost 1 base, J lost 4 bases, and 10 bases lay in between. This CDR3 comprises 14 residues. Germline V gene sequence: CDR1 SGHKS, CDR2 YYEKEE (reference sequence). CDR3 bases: TGTGCCAGCAGCTTGCAGGGTGCGGCAGATACGCAGTATTTT. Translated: CASSLQGAADTQYF.

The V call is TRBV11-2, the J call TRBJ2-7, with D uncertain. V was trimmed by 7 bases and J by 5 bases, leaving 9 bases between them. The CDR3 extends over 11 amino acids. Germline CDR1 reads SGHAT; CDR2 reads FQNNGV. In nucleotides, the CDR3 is TGTGCCAGCACCCGCGGTCACGAGCAGTACTTC. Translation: CASTRGHEQYF.

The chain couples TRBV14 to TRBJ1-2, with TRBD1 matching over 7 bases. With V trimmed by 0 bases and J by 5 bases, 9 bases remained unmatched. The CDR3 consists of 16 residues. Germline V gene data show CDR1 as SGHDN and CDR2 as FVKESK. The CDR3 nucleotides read TGTGCCAGCAGCCAAGATCGACGGGACAGAGGGTATGGCTACACCTTC. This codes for CASSQDRRDRGYGYTF.

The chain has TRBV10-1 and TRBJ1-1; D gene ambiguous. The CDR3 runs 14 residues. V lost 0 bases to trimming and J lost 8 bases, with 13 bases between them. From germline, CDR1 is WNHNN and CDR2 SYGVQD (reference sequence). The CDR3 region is CASSESGQWKEAFF. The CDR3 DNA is TGCGCCAGCAGTGAGTCCGGGCAGTGGAAAGAAGCTTTCTTT.

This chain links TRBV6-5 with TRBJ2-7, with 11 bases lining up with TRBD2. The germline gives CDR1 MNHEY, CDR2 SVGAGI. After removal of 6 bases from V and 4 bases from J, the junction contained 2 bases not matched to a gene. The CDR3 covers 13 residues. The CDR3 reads CASRGTSGYEQYF. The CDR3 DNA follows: TGTGCCAGCAGGGGGACTAGCGGATACGAGCAGTACTTC.

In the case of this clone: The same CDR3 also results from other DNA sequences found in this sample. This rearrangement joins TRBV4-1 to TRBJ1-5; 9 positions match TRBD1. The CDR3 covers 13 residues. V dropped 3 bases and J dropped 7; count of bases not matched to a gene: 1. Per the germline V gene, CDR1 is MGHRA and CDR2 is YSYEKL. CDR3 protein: CASSQDRGQPQHF. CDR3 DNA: TGCGCCAGCAGCCAGGACAGGGGACAGCCCCAGCATTTT.

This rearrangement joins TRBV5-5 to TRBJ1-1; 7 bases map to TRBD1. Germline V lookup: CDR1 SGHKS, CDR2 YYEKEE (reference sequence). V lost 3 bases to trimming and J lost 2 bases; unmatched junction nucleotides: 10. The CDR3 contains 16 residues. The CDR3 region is CASSSLPGTVNTEAFF. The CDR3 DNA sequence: TGTGCCAGCAGCTCCCTCCCCGGGACAGTCAACACTGAAGCTTTCTTT.

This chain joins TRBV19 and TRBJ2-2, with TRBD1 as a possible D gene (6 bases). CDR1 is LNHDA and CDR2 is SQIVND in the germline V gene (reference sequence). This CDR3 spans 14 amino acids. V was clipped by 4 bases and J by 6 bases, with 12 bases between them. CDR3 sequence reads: CASSTNRVAGELFF. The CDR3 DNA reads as TGTGCCAGTAGTACAAACAGGGTGGCCGGGGAGCTGTTTTTT.

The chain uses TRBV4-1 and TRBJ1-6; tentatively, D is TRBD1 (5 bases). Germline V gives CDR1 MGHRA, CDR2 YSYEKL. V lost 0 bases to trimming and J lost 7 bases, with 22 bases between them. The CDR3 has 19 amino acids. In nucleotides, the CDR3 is TGCGCCAGCAGCCAAGATAGGGGAGGGAGTAGTATGATGAATTCACCCCTCCACTTT. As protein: CASSQDRGGSSMMNSPLHF.

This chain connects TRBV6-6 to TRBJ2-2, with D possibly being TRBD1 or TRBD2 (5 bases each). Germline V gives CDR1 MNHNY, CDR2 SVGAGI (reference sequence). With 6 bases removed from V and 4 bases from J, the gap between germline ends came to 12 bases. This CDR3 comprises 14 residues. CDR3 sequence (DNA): TGTGCCAGCAGATTCCGGGACGCCACCGGGGAGCTGTTTTTT. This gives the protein CASRFRDATGELFF.